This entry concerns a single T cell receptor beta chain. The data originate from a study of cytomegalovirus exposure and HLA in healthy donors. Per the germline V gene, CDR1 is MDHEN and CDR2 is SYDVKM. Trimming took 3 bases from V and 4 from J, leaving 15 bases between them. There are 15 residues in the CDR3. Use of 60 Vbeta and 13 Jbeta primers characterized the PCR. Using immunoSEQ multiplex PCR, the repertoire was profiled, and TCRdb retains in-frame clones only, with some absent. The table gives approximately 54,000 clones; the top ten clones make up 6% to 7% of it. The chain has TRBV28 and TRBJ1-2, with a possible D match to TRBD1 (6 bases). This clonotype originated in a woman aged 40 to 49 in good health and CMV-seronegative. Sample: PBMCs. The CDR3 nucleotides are TGTGCCAGCAGTTTCCCGCCTACAGGGAGCTATGGCTACACCTTC. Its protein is CASSFPPTGSYGYTF.